These T cell receptor beta chains were read from a single sample in a study of T cell repertoires in ileal Crohn's disease. Some clones are missing from TCRdb's copy, which holds only in-frame ones; the method was immunoSEQ multiplex PCR. The table has about 13,000 clones, roughly 71% seen once. Specimen: ileal tissue. The receptors here all came from an adult with Crohn's disease. CDR3s include the opening cysteine and the closing phenylalanine or tryptophan. A D gene is named only where the DNA matches it firmly. Clone size appears in some rows only: once, few, many, or a class for an expanded clone.

D gene: TRBD1; V gene: TRBV5-1; J gene: TRBJ1-2; clone size: .; CDR3 DNA: TGCGCCAGCAGCTTCGACAGGGTTGAAGTCTATGGCTACACCTTC; CDR3 protein: CASSFDRVEVYGYTF
D gene: .; V gene: TRBV7-9; J gene: TRBJ2-1; clone size: .; CDR3 DNA: TGTGCCAGCAGCTTAGCTCTAGCCTACAATGAGCAGTTCTTC; CDR3 protein: CASSLALAYNEQFF
D gene: .; V gene: TRBV14; J gene: TRBJ1-6; clone size: .; CDR3 DNA: TGTGCCAGCAGCCTCAGGACTTATAATTCACCCCTCCACTTT; CDR3 protein: CASSLRTYNSPLHF
D gene: TRBD1; V gene: TRBV19; J gene: TRBJ2-7; clone size: medium-sized; CDR3 DNA: TGTGCCAGTAGTCCTACAGGGGTCTACGAGCAGTACTTC; CDR3 protein: CASSPTGVYEQYF
D gene: .; V gene: TRBV11-2; J gene: TRBJ1-1; clone size: once; CDR3 DNA: TGTGCCAGCAGCTTTAGTCGGGGGGACACTGAAGCTTTCTTT; CDR3 protein: CASSFSRGDTEAFF
D gene: .; V gene: TRBV10-3; J gene: TRBJ1-2; clone size: .; CDR3 DNA: TGTGCCATCAGTTCCTTGGACAGCCGATCTAGCTACACCTTC; CDR3 protein: CAISSLDSRSSYTF
D gene: TRBD1; V gene: TRBV18; J gene: TRBJ2-7; clone size: .; CDR3 DNA: TGTGCCAGCTCACCGGACAGGGACGAGCAGTACTTC; CDR3 protein: CASSPDRDEQYF
D gene: .; V gene: TRBV27; J gene: TRBJ1-1; clone size: .; CDR3 DNA: TGTGCCAGCAAAAACCGGGGGGCGCAGGGCACTGAAGCTTTCTTT; CDR3 protein: CASKNRGAQGTEAFF
D gene: TRBD1; V gene: TRBV5-1; J gene: TRBJ2-5; clone size: few; CDR3 DNA: TGCGCCAGCAGGATTGCGGGCGGCAGGGGGCCCCAAGAGACCCAGTACTTC; CDR3 protein: CASRIAGGRGPQETQYF
D gene: TRBD1; V gene: TRBV5-1; J gene: TRBJ2-5; clone size: .; CDR3 DNA: TGCGCCAGCAGCGAGACAGGGGTCCAAGAGACCCAGTACTTC; CDR3 protein: CASSETGVQETQYF
D gene: TRBD1; V gene: TRBV7-2; J gene: TRBJ2-7; clone size: .; CDR3 DNA: TGTGCCAGCAGCGCCGGACAGGGGGCCGGCGAGCAGTACTTC; CDR3 protein: CASSAGQGAGEQYF
D gene: TRBD1; V gene: TRBV7-9; J gene: TRBJ2-2; clone size: .; CDR3 DNA: TGTGCCAGCAGCGATGGACAGGGGTCCGGGGAGCTGTTTTTT; CDR3 protein: CASSDGQGSGELFF
D gene: .; V gene: TRBV2; J gene: TRBJ1-3; clone size: few; CDR3 DNA: TGTGCCAGCAGTGATGGGCTGGGCGACAACACCATATATTTT; CDR3 protein: CASSDGLGDNTIYF
D gene: .; V gene: TRBV7-8; J gene: TRBJ1-4; clone size: .; CDR3 DNA: TGTGCCAGCAGCTCCCGGCGGTCAACTAATGAAAAACTGTTTTTT; CDR3 protein: CASSSRRSTNEKLFF
D gene: .; V gene: TRBV2; J gene: TRBJ1-6; clone size: medium-sized; CDR3 DNA: TGTGCCAGCAGGACCGGACCTAATTCACCCCTCCACTTT; CDR3 protein: CASRTGPNSPLHF
D gene: TRBD1; V gene: TRBV4-1; J gene: TRBJ2-7; clone size: .; CDR3 DNA: TGCGCCAGCAGCCAAGATAGGAAAGGGGTCAGGGGGTACGAGCAGTACTTC; CDR3 protein: CASSQDRKGVRGYEQYF
D gene: .; V gene: TRBV5-7; J gene: TRBJ2-7; clone size: .; CDR3 DNA: TGTGCCAGCAGCTCCGGGGCATTCTACGAGCAGTACTTC; CDR3 protein: CASSSGAFYEQYF
D gene: .; V gene: TRBV10-2; J gene: TRBJ1-1; clone size: few; CDR3 DNA: TGCGCCAGCAGAGGGGGGGGTTGGGACACTGAAGCTTTCTTT; CDR3 protein: CASRGGGWDTEAFF
D gene: .; V gene: TRBV27; J gene: TRBJ2-5; clone size: .; CDR3 DNA: TGTGCCAGCAGTTGGGGACTCCTAGGAGAGACCCAGTACTTC; CDR3 protein: CASSWGLLGETQYF
D gene: TRBD1; V gene: TRBV6-6; J gene: TRBJ1-6; clone size: .; CDR3 DNA: TGTGCCAGCAGTTACCTGGACAGGGGTAATTCACCCCTCCACTTT; CDR3 protein: CASSYLDRGNSPLHF
D gene: TRBD1; V gene: TRBV7-7; J gene: TRBJ2-2; clone size: .; CDR3 DNA: TGTGCTAGCAGTTTTGGACAGGGGGCAACCGGGGAGCTGTTTTTT; CDR3 protein: CASSFGQGATGELFF
D gene: .; V gene: TRBV6-1; J gene: TRBJ2-7; clone size: .; CDR3 DNA: TGTGCCAGCAGTCCCCAACCCTACGAGCAGTACTTC; CDR3 protein: CASSPQPYEQYF
D gene: .; V gene: TRBV5-5; J gene: TRBJ2-1; clone size: medium-sized; CDR3 DNA: TGTGCCAGCAGCTTGTGGGACCATGAGCAGTTCTTC; CDR3 protein: CASSLWDHEQFF
D gene: TRBD2; V gene: TRBV7-9; J gene: TRBJ2-7; clone size: .; CDR3 DNA: TGTGCCAGCAGCGGGACTAGCGGGAGGGCCAACGAGCAGTACTTC; CDR3 protein: CASSGTSGRANEQYF
D gene: .; V gene: TRBV11-3; J gene: TRBJ1-1; clone size: .; CDR3 DNA: TGTGCCAGCAGCTTAGGACAGAGCAACGCTGAAGCTTTCTTT; CDR3 protein: CASSLGQSNAEAFF
D gene: TRBD1; V gene: TRBV14; J gene: TRBJ1-2; clone size: .; CDR3 DNA: TGTGCCAGCAGCCTCTTCGTGACAGGGACCTATGGCTACACCTTC; CDR3 protein: CASSLFVTGTYGYTF
D gene: .; V gene: TRBV5-8; J gene: TRBJ1-6; clone size: .; CDR3 DNA: TGTGCCAGCAGCTTGCTGGACCGGGGTTCACCCCTCCACTTT; CDR3 protein: CASSLLDRGSPLHF
D gene: .; V gene: TRBV7-9; J gene: TRBJ1-3; clone size: once; CDR3 DNA: TGTGCCAGCAGTTTGGGGAGAAACTCTGGAAACACCATATATTTT; CDR3 protein: CASSLGRNSGNTIYF
D gene: TRBD2; V gene: TRBV19; J gene: TRBJ2-2; clone size: few; CDR3 DNA: TGTGCCAGTAGCGCAAGCGGGGTAAAGACCGGGGAGCTGTTTTTT; CDR3 protein: CASSASGVKTGELFF
D gene: TRBD2; V gene: TRBV4-1; J gene: TRBJ2-3; clone size: few; CDR3 DNA: TGCGCCAGCACCCTGTCGACTAGCGGGGGGGTTGATACGCAGTATTTT; CDR3 protein: CASTLSTSGGVDTQYF
D gene: TRBD1; V gene: TRBV7-9; J gene: TRBJ2-7; clone size: once; CDR3 DNA: TGTGCCAGCAGCTCGACAGGGGGCCGAACCACCTACGAGCAGTACTTC; CDR3 protein: CASSSTGGRTTYEQYF
D gene: TRBD1; V gene: TRBV27; J gene: TRBJ1-3; clone size: .; CDR3 DNA: TGTGCCAGCAGATCGACAGGGAACTCTGGAAACACCATATATTTT; CDR3 protein: CASRSTGNSGNTIYF
D gene: .; V gene: TRBV7-8; J gene: TRBJ1-1; clone size: few; CDR3 DNA: TGTGCCAGCAGCCCTCGGATCTTGACTGAAGCTTTCTTT; CDR3 protein: CASSPRILTEAFF
D gene: .; V gene: TRBV4-2; J gene: TRBJ1-6; clone size: .; CDR3 DNA: TGTGCCAGCAGCCAAGAGACCAGGGGCGGTTCACCCCTCCACTTT; CDR3 protein: CASSQETRGGSPLHF
D gene: TRBD2; V gene: TRBV6-1; J gene: TRBJ2-7; clone size: once; CDR3 DNA: TGTGCCAGCAGACCCGGGACTAGCGGGGTTTACGAGCAGTACTTC; CDR3 protein: CASRPGTSGVYEQYF
D gene: .; V gene: TRBV27; J gene: TRBJ1-2; clone size: .; CDR3 DNA: TGTGCCAGCAGTTTGAGGGGGGCTTCCTATGGCTACACCTTC; CDR3 protein: CASSLRGASYGYTF
D gene: TRBD2; V gene: TRBV7-2; J gene: TRBJ2-1; clone size: .; CDR3 DNA: TGTGCCAGCTCCGAGGGACTAGCGGGCGTTAATGAGCAGTTCTTC; CDR3 protein: CASSEGLAGVNEQFF
D gene: TRBD1; V gene: TRBV27; J gene: TRBJ2-3; clone size: .; CDR3 DNA: TGTGCCAGCAGTCCAGGGACAGGGTCGGGCACAGATACGCAGTATTTT; CDR3 protein: CASSPGTGSGTDTQYF
D gene: .; V gene: TRBV6-6; J gene: TRBJ2-2; clone size: few; CDR3 DNA: TGTGCCAGCCTACAGCAAGGGGGGAGAACCGGGGAGCTGTTTTTT; CDR3 protein: CASLQQGGRTGELFF
D gene: TRBD1; V gene: TRBV29-1; J gene: TRBJ1-1; clone size: .; CDR3 DNA: TGCAGCGTATTTCGTATGACAGGGACCATGAACACTGAAGCTTTCTTT; CDR3 protein: CSVFRMTGTMNTEAFF
D gene: .; V gene: TRBV9; J gene: TRBJ2-3; clone size: .; CDR3 DNA: TGTGCCAGCAGCGTAGAGGATTTTCGGGATACGCAGTATTTT; CDR3 protein: CASSVEDFRDTQYF
D gene: .; V gene: TRBV6-6; J gene: TRBJ1-1; clone size: few; CDR3 DNA: TGTGCCAGCGAGCTTTACACTGAAGCTTTCTTT; CDR3 protein: CASELYTEAFF
D gene: TRBD2; V gene: TRBV7-9; J gene: TRBJ2-7; clone size: .; CDR3 DNA: TGTGCCAGCAGCCCTTGGCCAGGCCTAGCGGTATCCCCCTACGAGCAGTACTTC; CDR3 protein: CASSPWPGLAVSPYEQYF
D gene: .; V gene: TRBV18; J gene: TRBJ2-2; clone size: .; CDR3 DNA: TGTGCCAGCTCACCGCAGGTCGGGGAGCTGTTTTTT; CDR3 protein: CASSPQVGELFF
D gene: .; V gene: TRBV10-1; J gene: TRBJ2-3; clone size: once; CDR3 DNA: TGCGCCAGCAGCGCAGGGCTAAATACGCAGTATTTT; CDR3 protein: CASSAGLNTQYF
D gene: .; V gene: TRBV30; J gene: TRBJ1-2; clone size: .; CDR3 DNA: TGTGCCGGACCTCGGGGTTGTAACTATGGCTACACCTTC; CDR3 protein: CAGPRGCNYGYTF
D gene: TRBD2; V gene: TRBV15; J gene: TRBJ2-3; clone size: .; CDR3 DNA: TGTGCCACCAGCAGCGCGGGGGGCAGAGATACGCAGTATTTT; CDR3 protein: CATSSAGGRDTQYF
D gene: .; V gene: TRBV9; J gene: TRBJ2-7; clone size: .; CDR3 DNA: TGTGCCAGCAGCGTAGTTCTGACACCAAGACCCTCCTACGAGCAGTACTTC; CDR3 protein: CASSVVLTPRPSYEQYF
D gene: .; V gene: TRBV6-5; J gene: TRBJ2-2; clone size: few; CDR3 DNA: TGTGCCAGCAGATTCCAGGGTAACGCCGGGGAGCTGTTTTTT; CDR3 protein: CASRFQGNAGELFF
D gene: .; V gene: TRBV28; J gene: TRBJ1-2; clone size: .; CDR3 DNA: TGTGCCAGCAGTTTATACCTGACTGAGGGCGATGGCTACACCTTC; CDR3 protein: CASSLYLTEGDGYTF
D gene: .; V gene: TRBV19; J gene: TRBJ2-7; clone size: few; CDR3 DNA: TGTGCCAGTAGTATACTCGGGGGACACGAGCAGTACTTC; CDR3 protein: CASSILGGHEQYF
D gene: TRBD1; V gene: TRBV6-5; J gene: TRBJ2-7; clone size: .; CDR3 DNA: TGTGCCAGCAGTTACTCAGGGACAGGGTCCGAGCAGTACTTC; CDR3 protein: CASSYSGTGSEQYF
D gene: TRBD1; V gene: TRBV2; J gene: TRBJ2-1; clone size: .; CDR3 DNA: TGTGCCAGCAGTGTCGGACAGGGGGCAAGGAATGAGCAGTTCTTC; CDR3 protein: CASSVGQGARNEQFF